The 14 T cell receptor beta chains reported below all come from one sample, sequenced in a study of blood T cell repertoires in COVID-19. Sequencing was performed with immunoSEQ multiplex PCR; in TCRdb, only in-frame clones are kept and a portion is missing. The repertoire consists of about 480,000 clones, with approximately 88% occurring once and the leading ten covering over 1.5%. The sequenced sample was PBMCs or T cells enriched from blood (not recorded which). All receptors come from a woman in her thirties or forties who had recovered from COVID-19.

The gene calls are TRBV4-3 and TRBJ1-1; D unclear. This CDR3 spans 15 amino acids. V lost 4 bases and J 3 bases, leaving 15 bases between the germline ends. Germline loops: CDR1 LGHNA, CDR2 YSLEER. The CDR3 is CASSPRRVADTEAFF. The CDR3, as DNA: TGCGCCAGCAGCCCCAGGAGGGTGGCGGACACTGAAGCTTTCTTT.

The V call is TRBV21-1, the J call TRBJ1-5; the table's D call of TRBD1 was not tested on the DNA. TRBV21-1 is tagged as a pseudogene. CDR3 size: 15 residues. The CDR3 DNA reads TGTGCCAGCAGCTTTGAACAGGGTGGCAATCAGCCCCAGCATTTT. This translates into CASSFEQGGNQPQHF.

The CDR3 is CSASVWAASGYTF. CDR3 nucleotides: TGCAGTGCTAGTGTGTGGGCAGCCAGTGGCTACACCTTC. The genes are TRBV20-1 and TRBJ1-2; no reliable D call. This CDR3 comprises 13 residues. Germline V gene data show CDR1 as DFQATT and CDR2 as SNEGSKA (reference sequence). V dropped 3 bases and J dropped 7 bases, with 15 bases sitting between them.

The chain recombines TRBV6-2 or TRBV6-3 with TRBJ1-1, with D unresolved. Germline V CDR1 and CDR2: MNHEY, SVGEGT. The CDR3 loop spans 13 amino acids. V was shortened by 2 bases and J by 1 base, with 5 bases between the two germline ends. The CDR3 loop is CASSYTRNTEAFF. As DNA, the CDR3 is TGTGCCAGCAGTTACACCAGGAACACTGAAGCTTTCTTT.

The gene calls are TRBV28 and TRBJ1-6; TRBD1 matches at 8 bases. The CDR3 is 16 amino acids. Trimming cost V 7 bases and J 7 bases; bases outside gene matches: 12. Per the germline V gene, CDR1 is MDHEN and CDR2 is SYDVKM. The CDR3 is CASISPPGGWNSPLHF. The CDR3 DNA reads TGTGCCAGCATCTCCCCGCCAGGGGGCTGGAATTCACCCCTCCACTTT.

The rearrangement links TRBV12-5 to TRBJ1-1; unclear D gene. Looked up from germline, CDR1 is LGHNT and CDR2 is FRNRAP. The CDR3 runs 12 residues. With 7 bases removed from V and 2 bases from J, the gap between germline ends came to 8 bases. The CDR3 DNA reads as TGTGCTAGTGCTGTCGGTAACACTGAAGCTTTCTTT. Translation: CASAVGNTEAFF. Together with reference TRBV12-5 and TRBJ1-1, the CDR3 gives the full variable domain: DARVTQTPRHKVTEMGQEVTMRCQPILGHNTVFWYRQTMMQGLELLAYFRNRAPLDDSGMPKDRFSAEMPDATLATLKIQPSEPRDSAVYFCASAVGNTEAFFGQGTRLTVV.

A single count supports this clone. V gene TRBV6-5 combines with J gene TRBJ1-2; tentative D call: TRBD1 (5 bases). Trimming took off 6 bases at V and 1 base at J, with 15 bases between the two ends. Germline loops: CDR1 MNHEY, CDR2 SVGAGI. The CDR3 is 15 amino acids. CDR3 nucleotides: TGTGCCAGCAGCCCCTTTTCCGACAGTAACTATGGCTACACCTTC. It codes for CASSPFSDSNYGYTF.

V and J are TRBV7-8 and TRBJ2-2; D ambiguous. The CDR3 loop spans 14 amino acids. Trimming stripped 1 base from V and 1 base from J, with 4 bases between. The germline CDR1 and CDR2 sequences are SGHVS and FQNEAQ. The DNA for the CDR3 is TGTGCCAGCAGCTTAGTAGTGAACACCGGGGAGCTGTTTTTT. Amino acids: CASSLVVNTGELFF. The full variable domain, completed using reference TRBV7-8 and TRBJ2-2, is GAGVSQSPRYKVAKRGQDVALRCDPISGHVSLFWYQQALGQGPEFLTYFQNEAQLDKSGLPSDRFFAERPEGSVSTLKIQRTQQEDSAVYLCASSLVVNTGELFFGEGSRLTVL.

The V gene is TRBV20-1, the J gene TRBJ2-7, with D possibly TRBD2 on 6 matching bases. The V and J ends lost 3 bases and 3 bases respectively, with 18 bases between them. CDR3 length equals 15 residues. Germline lookup yields CDR1 DFQATT and CDR2 SNEGSKA (reference sequence). The CDR3 coding sequence is TGCAGTGCTAGTGGGATGCTAGCGAACTACTACGAGCAGTACTTC. This translates into CSASGMLANYYEQYF.

V gene TRBV28 combines with J gene TRBJ2-7; possible D gene TRBD1, 6 bases. The CDR3 sequence is 14 residues long. V shed 5 bases and J shed 4 bases, with 15 bases lying between them. Germline CDR1 reads MDHEN; CDR2 reads SYDVKM. The CDR3 reads CASSPPQGRYEQYF. Written as DNA, the CDR3 is TGTGCCAGCAGTCCCCCCCAGGGGAGATACGAGCAGTACTTC.

This sequence joins TRBV7-2 and TRBJ2-7, with TRBD2 matching over 10 bases. V lost 2 bases and J lost 6; bases outside the gene matches: 7. This CDR3 has 15 amino acids. CDR1 and CDR2 (germline): SGHTA, FQGNSA. The CDR3 DNA reads as TGTGCCAGCAGCTTAAGGGCTAGCGGGAGTACCGAGCAGTACTTC. It codes for CASSLRASGSTEQYF.

This chain uses TRBV12-3 or TRBV12-4 with TRBJ2-1; D is uncertain. CDR3 size: 12 residues. Trimming removed 8 bases from V and 6 bases from J, with 11 bases in between. The CDR3, as DNA: TGTGCCAGCTATCAAACCAGCAATGAGCAGTTCTTC. Amino acid sequence: CASYQTSNEQFF.

The rearrangement joins TRBV7-2 to TRBJ2-5, with 8 nucleotides matching TRBD1. The CDR3 spans 14 residues. The germline CDR1 and CDR2 sequences are SGHTA and FQGNSA. V dropped 6 bases and J dropped 5; count of bases not matched to a gene: 8. The CDR3 here is CASSRQGFWETQYF. CDR3 DNA: TGTGCCAGCAGTCGACAGGGGTTTTGGGAGACCCAGTACTTC.

The genes are TRBV13 and TRBJ2-7, with 11 bases lining up with TRBD2. CDR3 size: 16 residues. The germline V gene has CDR1 PRHDT and CDR2 FYEKMQ (reference sequence). V lost 5 bases, J lost 0 bases, and 6 bases stayed unmatched. The CDR3 nucleotides are TGTGCCAGCAGCACTTCTAGCGGGAGGAGCTCCTACGAGCAGTACTTC. Translated: CASSTSSGRSSYEQYF.